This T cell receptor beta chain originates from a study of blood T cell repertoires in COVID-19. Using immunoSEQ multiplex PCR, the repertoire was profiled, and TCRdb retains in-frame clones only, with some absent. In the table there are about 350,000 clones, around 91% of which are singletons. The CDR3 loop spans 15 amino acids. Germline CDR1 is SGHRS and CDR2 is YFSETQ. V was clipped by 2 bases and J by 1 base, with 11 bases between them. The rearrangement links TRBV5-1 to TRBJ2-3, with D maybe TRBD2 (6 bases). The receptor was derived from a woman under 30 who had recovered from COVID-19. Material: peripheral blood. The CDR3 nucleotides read TGCGCCAGCAGCTTCCGTAGCGGAGGCACAGATACGCAGTATTTT. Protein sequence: CASSFRSGGTDTQYF.